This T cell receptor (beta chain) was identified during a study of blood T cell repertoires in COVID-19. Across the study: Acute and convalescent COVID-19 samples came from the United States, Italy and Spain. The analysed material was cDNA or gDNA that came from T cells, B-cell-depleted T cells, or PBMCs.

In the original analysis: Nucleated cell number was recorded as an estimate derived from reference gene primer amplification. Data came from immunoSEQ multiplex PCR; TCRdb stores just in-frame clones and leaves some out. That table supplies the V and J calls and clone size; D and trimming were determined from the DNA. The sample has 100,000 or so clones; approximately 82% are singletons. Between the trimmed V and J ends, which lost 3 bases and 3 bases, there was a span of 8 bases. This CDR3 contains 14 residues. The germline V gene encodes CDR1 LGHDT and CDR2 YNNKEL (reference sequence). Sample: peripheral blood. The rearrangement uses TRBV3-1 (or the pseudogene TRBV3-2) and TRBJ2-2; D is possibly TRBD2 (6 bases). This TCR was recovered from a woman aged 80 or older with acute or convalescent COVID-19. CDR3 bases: TGTGCCAGCAGCCAGTCGGGAGACACCGGGGAGCTGTTTTTT. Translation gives CASSQSGDTGELFF.